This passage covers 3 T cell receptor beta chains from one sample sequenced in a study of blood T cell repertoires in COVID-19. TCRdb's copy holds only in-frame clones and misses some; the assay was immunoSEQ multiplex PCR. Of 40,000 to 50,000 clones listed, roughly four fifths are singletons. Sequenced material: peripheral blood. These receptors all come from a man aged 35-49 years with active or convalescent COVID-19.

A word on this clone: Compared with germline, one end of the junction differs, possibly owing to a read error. CDR3 DNA sequence: TGTGCTAGCAGCTCCCGACTAAACCCCGATGAGCAGTTCTTC. Encoded protein: CASSSRLNPDEQFF. The chain carries TRBV7-7 and TRBJ2-1; TRBD2 is a possible D gene (5 bases). This CDR3 spans 14 amino acids. Germline CDR1 SSHAT, CDR2 FNYEAQ (reference sequence). The complete variable domain, with remaining parts taken from reference TRBV7-7 and TRBJ2-1, reads GAGVSQSPRYKVTKRGQDVTLRCDPISSHATLYWYQQALGQGPEFLTYFNYEAQPDKSGLPSDRFSAERPEGSISTLTIQRTEQRDSAMYRCASSSRLNPDEQFFGPGTRLTVL.

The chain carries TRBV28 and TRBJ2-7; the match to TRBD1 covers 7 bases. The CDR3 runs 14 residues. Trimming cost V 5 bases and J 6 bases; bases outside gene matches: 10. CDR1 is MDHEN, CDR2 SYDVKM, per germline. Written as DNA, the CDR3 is TGTGCCAGCAGTCCTCGAACTTACAGGGGCGAGCAGTACTTC. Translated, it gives CASSPRTYRGEQYF. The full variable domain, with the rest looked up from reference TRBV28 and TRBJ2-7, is DVKVTQSSRYLVKRTGEKVFLECVQDMDHENMFWYRQDPGLGLRLIYFSYDVKMKEKGDIPEGYSVSREKKERFSLILESASTNQTSMYLCASSPRTYRGEQYFGPGTRLTVT.

CDR3 loop: CASSLTGGTEAFF. The CDR3 DNA follows: TGTGCCAGCAGCCTGACAGGGGGCACTGAAGCTTTCTTT. V usage is TRBV2 and J usage is TRBJ1-1; 9 bases line up with TRBD1. V gave up 6 bases and J gave up 4 bases; unmatched junction bases: 3. The germline CDR1 and CDR2 sequences are SNHLY and FYNNEI. CDR3 length equals 13 residues.